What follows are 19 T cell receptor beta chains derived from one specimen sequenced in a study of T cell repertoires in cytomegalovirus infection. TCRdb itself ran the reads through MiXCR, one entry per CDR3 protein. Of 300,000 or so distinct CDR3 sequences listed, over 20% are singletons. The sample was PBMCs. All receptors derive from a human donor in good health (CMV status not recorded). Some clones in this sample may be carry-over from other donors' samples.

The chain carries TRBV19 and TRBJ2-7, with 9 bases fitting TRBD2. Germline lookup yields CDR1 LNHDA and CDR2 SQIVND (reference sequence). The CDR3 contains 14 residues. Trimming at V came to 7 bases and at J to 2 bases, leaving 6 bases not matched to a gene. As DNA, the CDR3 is TGTGCCAGTATACGGAGGACTAGCGCCTACGAGCAGTACTTC. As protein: CASIRRTSAYEQYF.

In nucleotides, the CDR3 is TGTGCCAGCAGTTACTTGGCTAGCGGGGGCTACAATGAGCAGTTCTTC. Its translation: CASSYLASGGYNEQFF. The chain has TRBV6-2 or TRBV6-3 and TRBJ2-1; TRBD2 matches 10 bases. Germline V lookup: CDR1 MNHEY, CDR2 SVGEGT. The trim removed 1 base at V and 3 bases at J, leaving 3 bases unmatched. This CDR3 contains 16 residues.

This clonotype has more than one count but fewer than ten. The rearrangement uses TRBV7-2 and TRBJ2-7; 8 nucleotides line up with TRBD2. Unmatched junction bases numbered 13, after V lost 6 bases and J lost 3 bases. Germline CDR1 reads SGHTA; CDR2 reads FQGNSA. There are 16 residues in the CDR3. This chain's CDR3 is CASSLGGRLAGYEQYF. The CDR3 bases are TGTGCCAGCAGTCTGGGTGGGCGGCTAGCGGGCTACGAGCAGTACTTC.

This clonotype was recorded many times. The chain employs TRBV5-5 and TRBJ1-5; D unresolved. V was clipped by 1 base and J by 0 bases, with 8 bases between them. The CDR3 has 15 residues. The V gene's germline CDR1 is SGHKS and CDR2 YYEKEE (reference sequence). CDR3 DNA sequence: TGTGCCAGCAGCTTGACACCGCTTAGCAATCAGCCCCAGCATTTT. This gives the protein CASSLTPLSNQPQHF.

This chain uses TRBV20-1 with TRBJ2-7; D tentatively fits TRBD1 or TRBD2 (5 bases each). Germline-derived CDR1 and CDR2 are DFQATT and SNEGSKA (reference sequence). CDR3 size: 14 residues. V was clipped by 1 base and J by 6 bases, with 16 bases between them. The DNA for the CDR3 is TGCAGTGCTAGAGCCCGGGACGAAGTAATCGAGCAGTACTTC. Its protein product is CSARARDEVIEQYF.

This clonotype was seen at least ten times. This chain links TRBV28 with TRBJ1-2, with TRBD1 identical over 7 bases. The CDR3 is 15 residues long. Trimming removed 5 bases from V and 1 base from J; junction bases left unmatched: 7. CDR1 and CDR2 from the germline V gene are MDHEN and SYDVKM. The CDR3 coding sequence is TGTGCCAGCAGTCAGACAGGGATAATTAACTATGGCTACACCTTC. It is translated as CASSQTGIINYGYTF.

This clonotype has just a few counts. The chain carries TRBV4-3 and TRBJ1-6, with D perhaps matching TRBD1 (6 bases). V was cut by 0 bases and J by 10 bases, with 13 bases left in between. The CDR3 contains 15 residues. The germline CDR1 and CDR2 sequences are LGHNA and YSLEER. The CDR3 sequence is CASSQDVRGASPLHF. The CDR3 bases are TGCGCCAGCAGCCAAGATGTCCGGGGGGCGTCACCCCTCCACTTT.

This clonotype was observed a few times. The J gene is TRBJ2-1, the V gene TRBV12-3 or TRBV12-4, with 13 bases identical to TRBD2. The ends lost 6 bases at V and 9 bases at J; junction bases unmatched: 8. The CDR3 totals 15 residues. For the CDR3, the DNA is TGTGCCAGCAGACCACTAGCGGGGGGGCAAAGTGAGCAGTTCTTC. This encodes CASRPLAGGQSEQFF.

This chain's CDR3 is CASSLTGDRFNEQFF. The CDR3 DNA reads TGTGCCAGCAGCTTAACGGGGGACAGGTTCAATGAGCAGTTCTTC. The chain combines TRBV7-3 with TRBJ2-1; 8 bases match TRBD1. This CDR3 comprises 15 residues. Germline V gives CDR1 SGHTA, CDR2 FQGTGA. V lost 0 bases and J lost 6; bases outside the gene matches: 4.

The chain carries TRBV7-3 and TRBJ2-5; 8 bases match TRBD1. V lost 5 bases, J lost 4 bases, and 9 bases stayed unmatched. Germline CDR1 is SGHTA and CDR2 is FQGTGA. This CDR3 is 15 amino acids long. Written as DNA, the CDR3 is TGTGCCAGCAGCCGAACGACAGGGGCGAGAGAGACCCAGTACTTC. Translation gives CASSRTTGARETQYF.

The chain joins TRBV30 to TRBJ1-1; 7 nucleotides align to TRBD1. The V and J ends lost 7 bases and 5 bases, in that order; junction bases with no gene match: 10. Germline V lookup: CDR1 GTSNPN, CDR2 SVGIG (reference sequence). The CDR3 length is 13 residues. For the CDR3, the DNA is TGTGCCTATGACAGGGCGGAGGGGACTGAAGCTTTCTTT. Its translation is CAYDRAEGTEAFF.

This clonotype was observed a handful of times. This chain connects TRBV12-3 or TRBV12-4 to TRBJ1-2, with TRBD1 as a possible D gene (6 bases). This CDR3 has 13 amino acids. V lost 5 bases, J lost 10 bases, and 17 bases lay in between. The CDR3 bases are TGTGCCAGCAGTCCAACTCCCAGACAGGACTACACCTTC. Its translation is CASSPTPRQDYTF.

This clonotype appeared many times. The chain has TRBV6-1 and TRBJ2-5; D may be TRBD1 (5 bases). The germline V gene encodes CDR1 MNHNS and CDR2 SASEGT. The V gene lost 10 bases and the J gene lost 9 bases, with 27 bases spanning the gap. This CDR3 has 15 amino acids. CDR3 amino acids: CATNNDAGFLGAQYF. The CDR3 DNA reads TGTGCCACCAATAACGATGCAGGGTTCCTTGGGGCCCAGTACTTC.

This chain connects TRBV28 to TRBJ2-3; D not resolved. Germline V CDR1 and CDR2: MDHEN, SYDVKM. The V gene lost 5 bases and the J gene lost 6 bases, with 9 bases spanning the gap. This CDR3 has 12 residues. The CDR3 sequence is CASSAQWDTQYF. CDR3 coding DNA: TGTGCCAGCAGTGCGCAATGGGATACGCAGTATTTT.

The CDR3 region has the DNA TGTGCCAGCAGTTTAGAAGGGGTTGTGGACGAGCAGTACTTC. This sequence encodes CASSLEGVVDEQYF. This chain joins TRBV28 and TRBJ2-7; weak D call: TRBD1 (5 bases). V was clipped by 2 bases and J by 5 bases, with 13 bases between them. The CDR3 has 14 amino acids. CDR1 and CDR2 (germline): MDHEN, SYDVKM. Combining the CDR3 with reference TRBV28 and TRBJ2-7 gives the whole variable domain DVKVTQSSRYLVKRTGEKVFLECVQDMDHENMFWYRQDPGLGLRLIYFSYDVKMKEKGDIPEGYSVSREKKERFSLILESASTNQTSMYLCASSLEGVVDEQYFGPGTRLTVT.

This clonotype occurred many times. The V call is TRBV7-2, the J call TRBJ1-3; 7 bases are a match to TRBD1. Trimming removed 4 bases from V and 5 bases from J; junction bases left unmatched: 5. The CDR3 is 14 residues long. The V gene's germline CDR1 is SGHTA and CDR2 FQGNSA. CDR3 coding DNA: TGTGCCAGCAGCTCACCGACAGGGCGAAACACCATATATTTT. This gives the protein CASSSPTGRNTIYF. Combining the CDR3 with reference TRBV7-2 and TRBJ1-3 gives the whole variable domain GAGVSQSPSNKVTEKGKDVELRCDPISGHTALYWYRQSLGQGLEFLIYFQGNSAPDKSGLPSDRFSAERTGGSVSTLTIQRTQQEDSAVYLCASSSPTGRNTIYFGEGSWLTVV.

The CDR3 protein is CASSAGQNSYEQYF. In nucleotides, the CDR3 is TGTGCCAGCAGCGCGGGACAGAACTCCTACGAGCAGTACTTC. The V and J genes are TRBV9 and TRBJ2-7; TRBD1 aligns across 7 bases. Germline V gives CDR1 SGDLS, CDR2 YYNGEE. The CDR3 consists of 14 residues. V gave up 3 bases and J gave up 0 bases; unmatched junction bases: 3.

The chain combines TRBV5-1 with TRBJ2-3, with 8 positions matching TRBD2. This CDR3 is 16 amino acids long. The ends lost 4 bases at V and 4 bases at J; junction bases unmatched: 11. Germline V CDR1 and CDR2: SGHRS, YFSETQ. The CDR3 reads CASSTHRGGAADTQYF. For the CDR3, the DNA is TGCGCCAGCAGCACACATCGGGGGGGTGCAGCAGATACGCAGTATTTT.

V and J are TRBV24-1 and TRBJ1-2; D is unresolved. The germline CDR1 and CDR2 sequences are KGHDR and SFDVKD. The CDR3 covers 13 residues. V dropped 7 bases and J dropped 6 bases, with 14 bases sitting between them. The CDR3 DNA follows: TGTGCCACCAGAGATCGTTCCGTTCATGGCTACACCTTC. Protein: CATRDRSVHGYTF.